Each of the 30 T cell receptor beta chains below was sequenced from the same sample in a study of T cells in Graves' hyperthyroidism and ophthalmopathy. RNA transcripts gave rise to amplified TCR beta CDR3 regions. The HTBI primer set served for first-round RT-PCR of the TCR CDR3. MiXCR, applied by TCRdb to the multiplex PCR reads, yields one record per CDR3 protein. The sample consists of approximately 720,000 distinct CDR3 sequences, 18% of them appearing once. Input material: blood. Receptors originate from a woman between 50 and 59 years old with Graves' hyperthyroidism that later progressed to Graves' ophthalmopathy.

This clonotype was recorded at least ten times. V gene TRBV2 combines with J gene TRBJ1-5, with D hard to call. V lost 2 bases, J lost 2 bases, and 10 bases lay in between. CDR3 length equals 15 residues. From germline, CDR1 is SNHLY and CDR2 FYNNEI. CDR3 amino acids: CASSEFRVGNQPQHF. As DNA, the CDR3 is TGTGCCAGCAGTGAATTCCGGGTTGGCAATCAGCCCCAGCATTTT.

The sample holds a few counts of this clonotype. V and J are TRBV3-1 and TRBJ1-2; TRBD1 matches at 7 bases. Germline V gives CDR1 LGHDT, CDR2 YNNKEL (reference sequence). This CDR3 is 15 amino acids long. J lost 4 bases, V lost 4 bases, and 9 bases had no gene match. In DNA form, the CDR3 reads TGTGCCAGCAGCCTTACGACAGGGAGCTCCTATGGCTACACCTTC. Its protein product is CASSLTTGSSYGYTF. The full variable domain, with the rest looked up from reference TRBV3-1 and TRBJ1-2, is DTAVSQTPKYLVTQMGNDKSIKCEQNLGHDTMYWYKQDSKKFLKIMFSYNNKELIINETVPNRFSPKSPDKAHLNLHINSLELGDSAVYFCASSLTTGSSYGYTFGSGTRLTVV.

This clonotype was seen a handful of times. V gene TRBV18 combines with J gene TRBJ2-1; 7 nucleotides agree with TRBD1. V was clipped by 3 bases and J by 0 bases; unmatched bases: 5. Germline CDR1 reads KGHSH; CDR2 reads LQKENI. The CDR3 is 16 amino acids. CDR3: CASSPVQGSSYNEQFF. The CDR3 nucleotides read TGTGCCAGCTCACCCGTACAGGGGAGCTCCTACAATGAGCAGTTCTTC.

The chain combines TRBV6-2 or TRBV6-3 with TRBJ1-5; D is perhaps TRBD1 (5 bases). The V end lost 6 bases, the J end lost 0 bases, and 9 bases lay between the germline ends. The CDR3 spans 14 residues. CDR1 MNHEY and CDR2 SVGEGT come from the germline V gene. The CDR3 sequence is CASSEDISNQPQHF. CDR3 sequence (DNA): TGTGCCAGCAGCGAGGACATTAGCAATCAGCCCCAGCATTTT.

DNA of the CDR3: TGTGCCAGCAGTGAAGGACAGGAGTTGCAGACCCAGTACTTC. This sequence encodes CASSEGQELQTQYF. V usage is TRBV6-1 and J usage is TRBJ2-5; D perhaps matches TRBD1 (6 bases). The CDR3 contains 14 residues. V lost 1 base and J 6 bases, leaving 12 bases between the germline ends. Germline lookup yields CDR1 MNHNS and CDR2 SASEGT.

The gene calls are TRBV6-1 and TRBJ1-5; no clear D. Trimming shortened V by 10 bases and J by 4 bases, and 14 bases separated the two germline ends. CDR1 is MNHNS and CDR2 is SASEGT in the germline V gene. The CDR3 consists of 13 residues. This chain's CDR3 is CATTQGPNQPQHF. The CDR3 DNA sequence: TGTGCCACAACTCAAGGGCCTAATCAGCCCCAGCATTTT.

This clonotype was detected ten times or more. J is TRBJ1-2 and V is TRBV20-1; D ambiguous. The CDR3 is 15 amino acids. Germline V gene data show CDR1 as DFQATT and CDR2 as SNEGSKA (reference sequence). Trimming left V 4 bases short and J 4 bases short, with 19 bases between. Here the CDR3 DNA reads TGCAGTGCTAAACCCACAGATCTCTTTACCTATGGCTACACCTTC. Its protein product is CSAKPTDLFTYGYTF.

This clonotype was observed a few times. The chain uses TRBV2 and TRBJ2-7, with D perhaps TRBD1 (5 bases). CDR3 size: 15 residues. Looked up from germline, CDR1 is SNHLY and CDR2 is FYNNEI. Trimming took off 7 bases at V and 3 bases at J, with 19 bases between the two ends. The CDR3 sequence is CASTPLTGGVYEQYF. DNA of the CDR3: TGTGCCAGCACCCCCTTAACAGGCGGAGTCTACGAGCAGTACTTC.

Remarks on this clonotype: Germline is not matched at one junction end, which may reflect a read error. This CDR3 reads CTSSQDRGSYNEQFF. DNA for the CDR3: TGTACCAGCAGCCAAGACAGGGGCTCCTACAATGAGCAGTTCTTC. The rearrangement uses TRBV3-1 and TRBJ2-1; TRBD1 aligns across 8 bases. This CDR3 is 15 amino acids long. From germline, CDR1 is LGHDT and CDR2 YNNKEL (reference sequence).

The chain joins TRBV2 to TRBJ2-5; 8 bases align to TRBD2. The germline V gene has CDR1 SNHLY and CDR2 FYNNEI. The length of the CDR3 is 14 residues. The V segment lost 8 bases and the J segment 7 bases; nucleotides outside the gene matches: 12. The chain's CDR3 is CASGASGRGGTQYF. Here the CDR3 DNA reads TGTGCCAGCGGGGCGAGCGGCCGGGGGGGGACCCAGTACTTC.

This clonotype was seen once. The CDR3 here is CASSQAKFPYEQYF. CDR3 sequence (DNA): TGTGCCAGCAGCCAAGCTAAGTTCCCCTACGAGCAGTACTTC. V is TRBV4-2 and J is TRBJ2-7; D not certain. Trimming removed 1 base from V and 2 bases from J, with 9 bases in between. This CDR3 spans 14 amino acids. Germline CDR1 reads LGHNA; CDR2 reads YNFKEQ.

The CDR3 here is CASSRRAGGGDEQFF. CDR3 DNA: TGTGCCAGTAGTCGGAGGGCAGGGGGCGGAGATGAGCAGTTCTTC. This sequence joins TRBV19 and TRBJ2-1; 8 nucleotides align to TRBD1. Germline V gives CDR1 LNHDA, CDR2 SQIVND (reference sequence). The CDR3 loop spans 15 amino acids. Trimming took 5 bases from V and 8 from J; bases not matched to a gene: 11.

This clonotype was observed many times. The chain recombines TRBV3-1 with TRBJ2-1; 15 nucleotides line up with TRBD2. V lost 5 bases, J lost 1 base, and 9 bases stayed unmatched. The germline CDR1 and CDR2 sequences are LGHDT and YNNKEL (reference sequence). The CDR3 length is 19 residues. The CDR3 DNA sequence: TGTGCCAGCAGCTCCCCGGGACTAGCGGGGGGCTATTCCTACAATGAGCAGTTCTTC. Its translation is CASSSPGLAGGYSYNEQFF.

The sample holds many counts of this clonotype. The chain couples TRBV11-2 to TRBJ2-3; D gene unclear. Germline V gives CDR1 SGHAT, CDR2 FQNNGV. This CDR3 is 12 amino acids long. V gave up 5 bases and J gave up 13 bases, with 16 bases separating them. The CDR3 reads CASSPNSNYEYF. The DNA of the CDR3 is TGTGCCAGCAGCCCTAACTCAAACTATGAGTATTTT.

This clonotype was seen a few times. CDR3 amino acids: CASSRTTDYNSPLHF. The CDR3 coding sequence is TGTGCCAGCAGCCGGACAACAGATTATAATTCACCCCTCCACTTT. V usage is TRBV7-6 and J usage is TRBJ1-6, with D perhaps matching TRBD1 (5 bases). Trimming stripped 5 bases from V and 4 bases from J, with 12 bases between. In germline, CDR1 is SGHVS, CDR2 FNYEAQ. The CDR3 totals 15 residues.

This clonotype showed up many times. This chain connects TRBV3-1 to TRBJ1-1; weak D call: TRBD1 (5 bases). The CDR3 extends over 14 amino acids. The V gene lost 0 bases and the J gene lost 4 bases, with 9 bases spanning the gap. Germline values: CDR1 LGHDT, CDR2 YNNKEL (reference sequence). The CDR3 DNA follows: TGTGCCAGCAGCCAAGATTCAGGGAGCACTGAAGCTTTCTTT. Its protein is CASSQDSGSTEAFF.

In this sample, this clonotype turned up a few times. The chain couples TRBV5-6 to TRBJ1-2; D is perhaps TRBD1 (5 bases). The CDR3 runs 14 residues. The V gene's germline CDR1 is SGHDT and CDR2 YYEEEE. V dropped 1 base and J dropped 6 bases, with 13 bases sitting between them. The CDR3 DNA is TGTGCCAGCAGCTTGTGGTCAGGGATTGATGGCTACACCTTC. It specifies CASSLWSGIDGYTF.

The table lists this clonotype with a few counts. This sequence joins TRBV15 and TRBJ2-7, with D maybe TRBD2 (6 bases). Trimming pared 3 bases from V and 2 bases from J, leaving 8 bases between. This CDR3 has 13 amino acids. Germline V gives CDR1 LNHNV, CDR2 YYDKDF (reference sequence). The CDR3, as DNA: TGTGCCACCAGCAGGGGACTCACCTACGAGCAGTACTTC. Its protein is CATSRGLTYEQYF.

This clonotype was recorded many times. The V and J genes are TRBV3-1 and TRBJ1-1, with 8 bases matching TRBD1. Germline V gene lookup returns CDR1 LGHDT and CDR2 YNNKEL (reference sequence). V lost 3 bases, J lost 6 bases, and 6 bases stayed unmatched. The CDR3 has 14 residues. In DNA, the CDR3 is TGTGCCAGCAGCCAGCAGGGGGCGGAAGCTGAAGCTTTCTTT. It translates to CASSQQGAEAEAFF.

A few counts support this clonotype. The chain employs TRBV19 and TRBJ1-5; D remains unclear. The CDR3 spans 15 residues. Trimming left V 3 bases short and J 0 bases short, with 9 bases between. Germline loops: CDR1 LNHDA, CDR2 SQIVND (reference sequence). CDR3 amino acids: CASSIAPLSNQPQHF. The DNA for the CDR3 is TGTGCCAGTAGTATCGCGCCCCTTAGCAATCAGCCCCAGCATTTT.

This clonotype was found many times. This chain connects TRBV20-1 to TRBJ2-7, with 8 bases lining up with TRBD1. Germline V gives CDR1 DFQATT, CDR2 SNEGSKA (reference sequence). CDR3 length: 15 amino acids. The V and J ends lost 0 bases and 2 bases, in that order; junction bases with no gene match: 6. In nucleotides, the CDR3 is TGCAGTGCTAGAGAATTGGTGGACAGGGCCTACGAGCAGTACTTC. It codes for CSARELVDRAYEQYF.

This clonotype was seen at least ten times. The chain links TRBV7-8 to TRBJ1-1; D unclear. The V gene's germline CDR1 is SGHVS and CDR2 FQNEAQ. The germline V and J ends were trimmed by 2 bases and 5 bases, with 18 bases remaining between them. The CDR3 contains 16 residues. CDR3 in amino acids: CASSLRTGIGRTEAFF. The CDR3, as DNA: TGTGCCAGCAGCTTAAGGACGGGAATAGGGCGGACTGAAGCTTTCTTT.

This clonotype turned up a few times. The chain couples TRBV11-2 to TRBJ1-2; D remains ambiguous. The CDR3 extends over 13 amino acids. With 1 base removed from V and 3 bases from J, the gap between germline ends came to 6 bases. Germline V gives CDR1 SGHAT, CDR2 FQNNGV. The CDR3 reads CASSLGSYYGYTF. The CDR3 DNA reads as TGTGCCAGCAGCTTAGGGAGCTACTATGGCTACACCTTC. The variable domain in full, completed from reference TRBV11-2 and TRBJ1-2, reads EAGVAQSPRYKIIEKRQSVAFWCNPISGHATLYWYQQILGQGPKLLIQFQNNGVVDDSQLPKDRFSAERLKGVDSTLKIQPAKLEDSAVYLCASSLGSYYGYTFGSGTRLTVV.

This clonotype was counted a few times. V and J are TRBV5-4 and TRBJ2-7; 9 positions agree with TRBD1. Germline V gene sequence: CDR1 SGHNT, CDR2 YYREEE (reference sequence). The CDR3 is 15 residues long. The V segment lost 2 bases and the J segment 5 bases; nucleotides outside the gene matches: 8. CDR3 region: CASSFFGQGFNEQYF. DNA for the CDR3: TGTGCCAGCAGCTTCTTTGGACAGGGGTTCAACGAGCAGTACTTC.

The J gene is TRBJ1-5, the V gene TRBV20-1, with unresolved D. Germline CDR1 reads DFQATT; CDR2 reads SNEGSKA (reference sequence). This CDR3 contains 13 residues. V lost 5 bases, J lost 7 bases, and 15 bases lay in between. The CDR3 loop reads CSAGPPGSQPQHF. As DNA, the CDR3 is TGCAGTGCTGGCCCGCCGGGCTCCCAGCCCCAGCATTTT.

A remark on this clonotype: No conserved phenylalanine or tryptophan ends this CDR3, so it is likely a read error. V usage is TRBV11-2 and J usage is TRBJ2-5, with TRBD2 identical over 11 bases. CDR1 is SGHAT and CDR2 is FQNNGV in the germline V gene. This CDR3 has 16 amino acids. The CDR3 nucleotides read TGTGCCAGCAGCTTAGAGGGACTAGCGGCACAAGAGGCCCAGTACTCC. Residues: CASSLEGLAAQEAQYS.

The gene calls are TRBV4-2 and TRBJ1-2, with a possible D match to TRBD1 (6 bases). The CDR3 has 16 residues. Germline CDR1 is LGHNA and CDR2 is YNFKEQ. Trimming removed 1 base at V and 0 bases at J, with 12 bases between. The CDR3 coding sequence is TGTGCCAGCAGCCAAGGCAGGGGAAGCGCTAACTATGGCTACACCTTC. Its protein is CASSQGRGSANYGYTF.

This rearrangement joins TRBV20-1 to TRBJ2-7, with D tentatively TRBD1 or TRBD2 (6 bases each). Trimming shortened V by 8 bases and J by 7 bases, and 18 bases separated the two germline ends. There are 12 residues in the CDR3. Germline V gene data show CDR1 as DFQATT and CDR2 as SNEGSKA (reference sequence). The DNA for the CDR3 is TGCAGTTCCCCTTGGGGGGCGGGGGAGCAGTACTTC. It codes for CSSPWGAGEQYF.

This clonotype was counted at least ten times. The chain is built from TRBV11-2 and TRBJ2-2; 8 nucleotides agree with TRBD2. The J segment lost 7 bases and the V segment lost 8 bases, leaving 15 bases of the junction unmatched. This CDR3 contains 16 residues. Germline lookup yields CDR1 SGHAT and CDR2 FQNNGV. For the CDR3, the DNA is TGTGCCAGCCGCGCTCTATTGCGGGGGGCCCGCGGGGAGCTGTTTTTT. Translation: CASRALLRGARGELFF.

V is TRBV5-1 and J is TRBJ1-2; 7 nucleotides line up with TRBD1. The CDR3 extends over 17 amino acids. Per germline, CDR1 SGHRS and CDR2 YFSETQ. The V gene end was trimmed by 0 bases and the J gene end by 1 base; junction bases not matched to a gene: 9. CDR3 DNA: TGCGCCAGCAGCTTGGAGAGGACAGGAGCGCTTAACTATGGCTACACCTTC. The encoded protein is CASSLERTGALNYGYTF.